The rows below give T cell receptor beta chains drawn from one sample of a study of shared clonotypes between healthy human individuals. Some clones are missing from TCRdb's copy, which holds only in-frame ones; the method was immunoSEQ multiplex PCR. The sample gives under 2,000,000 clones, approximately 94% of which show up once; 1% to 1.5% is in the top ten. Sequencing input: naive CD8+ T cells sorted from blood. These receptors were collected from a man younger than 35 in good health. The CDR3 runs from the conserved cysteine through the conserved F or W. The order of the fields is V gene, clone size, CDR3 length, J gene, D gene, CDR3 protein, CDR3 DNA. The D gene is left open where the match is weak. Expanded clones get a size class; other rows say once, few or many, or leave the size out.

v_call: TRBV19; clone_size: NA; cdr3_length: 13; j_call: TRBJ2-1; d_call: NA; cdr3_aa: CATNPAPYNEQFF; cdr3_nt: TGTGCCACTAACCCAGCGCCCTACAATGAGCAGTTCTTC
v_call: TRBV7-9; clone_size: NA; cdr3_length: 14; j_call: TRBJ1-3; d_call: NA; cdr3_aa: CASSITGPGNTIYF; cdr3_nt: TGTGCCAGCAGCATAACAGGGCCAGGAAACACCATATATTTT
v_call: TRBV7-9; clone_size: NA; cdr3_length: 13; j_call: TRBJ2-7; d_call: NA; cdr3_aa: CASSLPPGYEQYF; cdr3_nt: TGTGCCAGCAGCTTACCTCCCGGGTACGAGCAGTACTTC
v_call: TRBV4-3; clone_size: NA; cdr3_length: 15; j_call: TRBJ2-1; d_call: TRBD2; cdr3_aa: CASSQSSGRGEPQFF; cdr3_nt: TGCGCCAGCAGCCAATCCAGCGGGAGAGGGGAACCGCAGTTCTTC
v_call: TRBV18; clone_size: NA; cdr3_length: 16; j_call: TRBJ2-7; d_call: TRBD1; cdr3_aa: CASSLWDRGTGYEQYF; cdr3_nt: TGTGCCAGCTCACTCTGGGACAGGGGGACGGGTTACGAGCAGTACTTC
v_call: TRBV28; clone_size: NA; cdr3_length: 15; j_call: TRBJ2-7; d_call: TRBD1; cdr3_aa: CASSFPRDSSYEQYF; cdr3_nt: TGTGCCAGCAGTTTCCCCCGGGACAGCTCCTACGAGCAGTACTTC
v_call: TRBV11-2; clone_size: NA; cdr3_length: 15; j_call: TRBJ2-3; d_call: TRBD2; cdr3_aa: CASSFTSVTTDTQYF; cdr3_nt: TGTGCCAGCAGCTTCACTAGCGTTACCACAGATACGCAGTATTTT
v_call: TRBV4-3; clone_size: NA; cdr3_length: 16; j_call: TRBJ2-1; d_call: TRBD2; cdr3_aa: CASSQTSGYGYNEQFF; cdr3_nt: TGCGCCAGCAGCCAGACTAGCGGTTACGGTTACAATGAGCAGTTCTTC
v_call: TRBV11-2; clone_size: NA; cdr3_length: 15; j_call: TRBJ2-4; d_call: NA; cdr3_aa: CASSLAGNGDYIQYF; cdr3_nt: TGTGCCAGCAGCTTAGCGGGCAACGGGGATTACATTCAGTACTTC
v_call: TRBV19; clone_size: NA; cdr3_length: 15; j_call: TRBJ2-2; d_call: NA; cdr3_aa: CASSFGSTPTGELFF; cdr3_nt: TGTGCCAGTAGTTTCGGATCCACCCCCACCGGGGAGCTGTTTTTT
v_call: TRBV6-4; clone_size: NA; cdr3_length: 8; j_call: TRBJ2-7; d_call: NA; cdr3_aa: CALLEQYF; cdr3_nt: TGTGCCCTGTTGGAGCAGTACTTC
v_call: TRBV5-6; clone_size: NA; cdr3_length: 14; j_call: TRBJ2-7; d_call: TRBD1; cdr3_aa: CASSLQGEGDEQYF; cdr3_nt: TGTGCCAGCAGCTTACAGGGGGAAGGGGACGAGCAGTACTTC
v_call: TRBV9; clone_size: NA; cdr3_length: 13; j_call: TRBJ2-7; d_call: NA; cdr3_aa: CASSVGVTYEQYF; cdr3_nt: TGTGCCAGCAGCGTAGGGGTTACCTACGAGCAGTACTTC
v_call: TRBV9; clone_size: NA; cdr3_length: 14; j_call: TRBJ2-7; d_call: NA; cdr3_aa: CASSVGAGLGEQYF; cdr3_nt: TGTGCCAGCAGCGTAGGGGCAGGGCTTGGGGAGCAGTACTTC
v_call: TRBV9; clone_size: NA; cdr3_length: 15; j_call: TRBJ2-3; d_call: TRBD2; cdr3_aa: CASSVGGLASDTQYF; cdr3_nt: TGTGCCAGCAGCGTAGGGGGACTAGCATCAGATACGCAGTATTTT
v_call: TRBV27; clone_size: NA; cdr3_length: 15; j_call: TRBJ1-4; d_call: NA; cdr3_aa: CASSLTGGALEKLFF; cdr3_nt: TGTGCCAGCAGTTTAACGGGAGGGGCTCTTGAAAAACTGTTTTTT
v_call: TRBV13; clone_size: NA; cdr3_length: 14; j_call: TRBJ2-7; d_call: NA; cdr3_aa: CASSPSTGVYEQYF; cdr3_nt: TGTGCCAGCAGCCCGTCGACTGGCGTCTACGAGCAGTACTTC
v_call: TRBV9; clone_size: NA; cdr3_length: 16; j_call: TRBJ2-2; d_call: NA; cdr3_aa: CASSPFSGMGTGELFF; cdr3_nt: TGTGCCAGCAGCCCCTTCTCAGGGATGGGGACCGGGGAGCTGTTTTTT
v_call: TRBV4-3; clone_size: NA; cdr3_length: 16; j_call: TRBJ1-4; d_call: TRBD1; cdr3_aa: CASSRDREGTNEKLFF; cdr3_nt: TGCGCCAGCAGCCGAGACAGGGAGGGTACTAATGAAAAACTGTTTTTT
v_call: TRBV5-1; clone_size: NA; cdr3_length: 15; j_call: TRBJ2-3; d_call: NA; cdr3_aa: CASSSTQSSTDTQYF; cdr3_nt: TGCGCCAGCAGCTCCACACAGTCTAGCACAGATACGCAGTATTTT
v_call: TRBV5-1; clone_size: NA; cdr3_length: 16; j_call: TRBJ2-1; d_call: TRBD2; cdr3_aa: CASSLGVAGGPHEQFF; cdr3_nt: TGCGCCAGCAGCTTGGGTGTAGCGGGAGGGCCCCATGAGCAGTTCTTC
v_call: TRBV9; clone_size: NA; cdr3_length: 13; j_call: TRBJ2-3; d_call: NA; cdr3_aa: CASSAGATDTQYF; cdr3_nt: TGTGCCAGCAGCGCGGGGGCCACAGATACGCAGTATTTT
v_call: TRBV7-9; clone_size: NA; cdr3_length: 13; j_call: TRBJ2-2; d_call: NA; cdr3_aa: CASSLGAAGELFF; cdr3_nt: TGTGCCAGCAGCTTAGGCGCGGCCGGGGAGCTGTTTTTT
v_call: TRBV6-5; clone_size: NA; cdr3_length: 13; j_call: TRBJ2-7; d_call: NA; cdr3_aa: CASSYRQTYEQYF; cdr3_nt: TGTGCCAGCAGTTACCGGCAGACCTACGAGCAGTACTTC
v_call: TRBV7-2; clone_size: NA; cdr3_length: 16; j_call: TRBJ1-2; d_call: TRBD1; cdr3_aa: CASSPYGTAIPHGYTF; cdr3_nt: TGTGCCAGCAGCCCTTACGGGACAGCGATACCCCATGGCTACACCTTC
v_call: TRBV10-3; clone_size: NA; cdr3_length: 16; j_call: TRBJ2-7; d_call: NA; cdr3_aa: CAISELPKGSSYEQYF; cdr3_nt: TGTGCCATCAGTGAGTTACCCAAGGGGAGCTCCTACGAGCAGTACTTC
v_call: TRBV5-6; clone_size: NA; cdr3_length: 15; j_call: TRBJ2-7; d_call: TRBD2; cdr3_aa: CASSLALAGRYEQYF; cdr3_nt: TGTGCCAGCAGCTTGGCACTAGCGGGGCGCTACGAGCAGTACTTC
v_call: TRBV15; clone_size: NA; cdr3_length: 17; j_call: TRBJ2-3; d_call: NA; cdr3_aa: CATSRDTVRQAVDTQYF; cdr3_nt: TGTGCCACCAGCAGAGATACGGTCCGACAGGCGGTGGATACGCAGTATTTT
v_call: TRBV13; clone_size: NA; cdr3_length: 14; j_call: TRBJ2-2; d_call: NA; cdr3_aa: CASSLGQGHGELFF; cdr3_nt: TGTGCCAGCAGCTTAGGTCAGGGACACGGGGAGCTGTTTTTT
v_call: TRBV9; clone_size: NA; cdr3_length: 14; j_call: TRBJ1-3; d_call: NA; cdr3_aa: CASSVGGAGNTIYF; cdr3_nt: TGTGCCAGCAGCGTAGGAGGAGCTGGAAACACCATATATTTT
v_call: TRBV10-3; clone_size: NA; cdr3_length: 12; j_call: TRBJ2-7; d_call: NA; cdr3_aa: CAISEADYEQYF; cdr3_nt: TGTGCCATCAGTGAGGCGGACTACGAGCAGTACTTC
v_call: TRBV27; clone_size: NA; cdr3_length: 17; j_call: TRBJ2-2; d_call: TRBD2; cdr3_aa: CASSLNPLAGGTGELFF; cdr3_nt: TGTGCCAGCAGCCTCAACCCTCTAGCGGGAGGTACCGGGGAGCTGTTTTTT
v_call: TRBV27; clone_size: NA; cdr3_length: 15; j_call: TRBJ1-1; d_call: NA; cdr3_aa: CASSLTAGHNAEAFF; cdr3_nt: TGTGCCAGCAGTCTGACAGCCGGTCATAACGCTGAAGCTTTCTTT
v_call: TRBV29-1; clone_size: NA; cdr3_length: 12; j_call: TRBJ2-7; d_call: NA; cdr3_aa: CSVEVDDYEQYF; cdr3_nt: TGCAGCGTTGAAGTGGATGACTACGAGCAGTACTTC
v_call: TRBV2; clone_size: NA; cdr3_length: 12; j_call: TRBJ2-7; d_call: NA; cdr3_aa: CASSSTDYEQYF; cdr3_nt: TGTGCCAGCAGCTCGACGGACTACGAGCAGTACTTC
v_call: TRBV19; clone_size: once; cdr3_length: 14; j_call: TRBJ1-2; d_call: NA; cdr3_aa: CASSIPGANYGYTF; cdr3_nt: TGTGCCAGTAGTATCCCCGGGGCTAACTATGGCTACACCTTC
v_call: TRBV7-6; clone_size: once; cdr3_length: 14; j_call: TRBJ2-3; d_call: NA; cdr3_aa: CASSSLPSTDTQYF; cdr3_nt: TGTGCCAGCAGCTCGCTCCCTAGCACAGATACGCAGTATTTT
v_call: TRBV5-1; clone_size: NA; cdr3_length: 17; j_call: TRBJ1-3; d_call: NA; cdr3_aa: CASSPTPTEGFRNTIYF; cdr3_nt: TGCGCCAGCAGCCCAACTCCGACCGAGGGATTCCGAAACACCATATATTTT
v_call: TRBV7-9; clone_size: NA; cdr3_length: 16; j_call: TRBJ2-2; d_call: TRBD1; cdr3_aa: CASSLPGTGGVGELFF; cdr3_nt: TGTGCCAGCAGCCTTCCCGGGACAGGGGGCGTCGGGGAGCTGTTTTTT
v_call: TRBV4-1; clone_size: NA; cdr3_length: 18; j_call: TRBJ2-3; d_call: TRBD2; cdr3_aa: CASSQLPGLAGGTDTQYF; cdr3_nt: TGCGCCAGCAGCCAACTACCGGGACTAGCGGGGGGCACAGATACGCAGTATTTT
v_call: TRBV7-9; clone_size: NA; cdr3_length: 14; j_call: TRBJ2-5; d_call: TRBD2; cdr3_aa: CASSVSGVQETQYF; cdr3_nt: TGTGCCAGCAGCGTTAGCGGGGTCCAAGAGACCCAGTACTTC
v_call: TRBV10-3; clone_size: NA; cdr3_length: 18; j_call: TRBJ2-3; d_call: TRBD2; cdr3_aa: CAIRGAGGPSVNTDTQYF; cdr3_nt: TGTGCCATCAGGGGAGCGGGAGGGCCATCTGTAAACACAGATACGCAGTATTTT
v_call: TRBV4-1; clone_size: NA; cdr3_length: 15; j_call: TRBJ2-2; d_call: NA; cdr3_aa: CASSQVLGNAGELFF; cdr3_nt: TGCGCCAGCAGCCAAGTCTTAGGGAATGCCGGGGAGCTGTTTTTT
v_call: TRBV27; clone_size: once; cdr3_length: 14; j_call: TRBJ2-7; d_call: TRBD1; cdr3_aa: CASSIRGQSYEQYF; cdr3_nt: TGTGCCAGCAGTATTAGGGGACAGTCCTACGAGCAGTACTTC
v_call: TRBV11-2; clone_size: NA; cdr3_length: 15; j_call: TRBJ2-5; d_call: TRBD2; cdr3_aa: CASSSQAGSQETQYF; cdr3_nt: TGTGCCAGCAGCTCTCAAGCGGGGAGCCAAGAGACCCAGTACTTC
v_call: TRBV28; clone_size: NA; cdr3_length: 16; j_call: TRBJ2-3; d_call: TRBD2; cdr3_aa: CASSSGLAGGTDTQYF; cdr3_nt: TGTGCCAGCAGTTCGGGACTAGCGGGAGGCACAGATACGCAGTATTTT
v_call: TRBV4-1; clone_size: NA; cdr3_length: 15; j_call: TRBJ1-2; d_call: NA; cdr3_aa: CASSQEPLTGNGYTF; cdr3_nt: TGCGCCAGCAGCCAAGAGCCACTTACAGGGAATGGCTACACCTTC
v_call: TRBV28; clone_size: NA; cdr3_length: 16; j_call: TRBJ1-4; d_call: NA; cdr3_aa: CASSLNDPATNEKLFF; cdr3_nt: TGTGCCAGCAGTCTCAATGACCCGGCAACTAATGAAAAACTGTTTTTT
v_call: TRBV4-1; clone_size: NA; cdr3_length: 16; j_call: TRBJ2-1; d_call: NA; cdr3_aa: CASSQRLEETRHEQFF; cdr3_nt: TGCGCCAGCAGCCAAAGATTGGAGGAAACTAGACATGAGCAGTTCTTC